These 25 T cell receptor beta chains were sequenced from one sample in a study of T cells in Graves' hyperthyroidism and ophthalmopathy. RNA transcripts were the template for amplifying TCR beta CDR3 regions. HTBI primers were employed in a first-round RT-PCR of the TCR CDR3. TCRdb analysed the multiplex PCR reads with MiXCR anew, one entry per CDR3 protein. The repertoire holds hundreds of thousands of distinct CDR3 sequences, approximately 40% seen once, with 31% in the top ten. Sequences were obtained from blood. These receptors were taken from a woman in her forties with Graves' hyperthyroidism.

This clonotype was detected only a few times. The chain uses TRBV4-3 and TRBJ1-1; D unresolved. Germline V gene lookup returns CDR1 LGHNA and CDR2 YSLEER. Trimming removed 4 bases from V and 5 bases from J, with 17 bases in between. CDR3 length equals 15 residues. The CDR3 reads CASSPLDGVWTEAFF. The CDR3 nucleotides are TGCGCCAGCAGCCCATTGGACGGGGTGTGGACTGAAGCTTTCTTT.

The V call is TRBV19, the J call TRBJ2-5; D remains unclear. CDR1 LNHDA and CDR2 SQIVND come from the germline V gene (reference sequence). The CDR3 spans 13 residues. V was trimmed by 3 bases and J by 2 bases, leaving 7 bases between them. The CDR3 protein is CASSITEQETQYF. The CDR3 bases are TGTGCCAGTAGTATTACAGAACAAGAGACCCAGTACTTC.

The chain couples TRBV6-5 to TRBJ1-4; TRBD1 matches 7 bases. Germline V gene data show CDR1 as MNHEY and CDR2 as SVGAGI. The CDR3 extends over 15 amino acids. With V trimmed by 2 bases and J by 7 bases, 7 bases remained unmatched. The CDR3 sequence is CASSYRGLQGEKLFF. The CDR3 DNA follows: TGTGCCAGCAGTTACAGGGGGCTTCAGGGTGAAAAACTGTTTTTT.

The rearrangement uses TRBV12-3 or TRBV12-4 and TRBJ2-7; D gene uncertain. Gene TRBJ2-1 matches the end of the DNA better, so the J call may be wrong. The CDR3 has 13 amino acids. CDR3 sequence (DNA): TGTGCCAGCAGCCCTTATTCCTCCGGTGAGCAGTTCTTC. Its protein product is CASSPYSSGEQFF.

This clonotype was detected many times. This chain links TRBV7-2 with TRBJ2-5; 12 bases map to TRBD2. Germline loops: CDR1 SGHTA, CDR2 FQGNSA. CDR3 size: 16 residues. V dropped 3 bases and J dropped 4; count of bases not matched to a gene: 6. DNA for the CDR3: TGTGCCAGCAGCTTCCCTAGCGGGGGGGCCCGAGAGACCCAGTACTTC. Its protein product is CASSFPSGGARETQYF.

This clonotype occurred many times. The V gene is TRBV20-1, the J gene TRBJ1-1, with 7 bases matching TRBD1. The CDR3 contains 12 residues. V lost 6 bases to trimming and J lost 6 bases; unmatched junction nucleotides: 7. Germline V gene lookup returns CDR1 DFQATT and CDR2 SNEGSKA (reference sequence). The CDR3 nucleotides read TGCAGTGCCAGGGGGGGGTTCGCTGAAGCTTTCTTT. Protein: CSARGGFAEAFF.

This clonotype has more than one count but fewer than ten. The chain combines TRBV20-1 with TRBJ2-2; D is possibly TRBD1 or TRBD2 (5 bases each). Trimming took off 2 bases at V and 4 bases at J, with 11 bases between the two ends. This CDR3 is 14 amino acids long. Germline V CDR1 and CDR2: DFQATT, SNEGSKA (reference sequence). Here the CDR3 DNA reads TGCAGTGCTAGACAGGGCCGGGGCACCGGGGAGCTGTTTTTT. This gives the protein CSARQGRGTGELFF.

A remark on this clonotype: This clone may be a read error of a much larger clone one base away. The CDR3 bases are TGTGCCAGCAGTGCCACAGGGAATGGCTGCACCTTC. It encodes CASSATGNGCTF. This rearrangement joins TRBV6-5 to TRBJ1-2; perhaps TRBD1 as D (6 bases). Germline CDR1 is MNHEY and CDR2 is SVGAGI. The CDR3 is made up of 12 amino acids.

In this sample, this clonotype turned up once. The rearrangement links TRBV15 to TRBJ1-2; 11 bases are shared with TRBD1. Per germline, CDR1 LNHNV and CDR2 YYDKDF (reference sequence). The CDR3 length is 15 residues. Trimming took 5 bases from V and 6 from J; bases not matched to a gene: 8. CDR3 sequence: CATSGGTGGADGYTF. CDR3 nucleotide sequence: TGTGCCACCAGCGGAGGGACAGGGGGAGCAGATGGCTACACCTTC.

This clonotype was counted many times. V gene TRBV4-3 combines with J gene TRBJ1-1; D is undetermined. The CDR3 totals 15 residues. V lost 0 bases and J lost 5, with 13 bases in between. In germline, CDR1 is LGHNA, CDR2 YSLEER. The CDR3 nucleotides read TGCGCCAGCAGCCAAGATCGGACGATGGAGACTGAAGCTTTCTTT. Amino acid sequence: CASSQDRTMETEAFF.

This clonotype was counted only a few times. V gene TRBV10-3 combines with J gene TRBJ1-6; 7 bases agree with TRBD1. Germline CDR1 and CDR2: ENHRY and SYGVKD. After removal of 10 bases from V and 4 bases from J, the junction contained 16 bases not matched to a gene. This CDR3 is 17 amino acids long. The CDR3 DNA follows: TGTGCCAGCACCGATGACAGGGCTCAGAGGTATAATTCACCCCTCCACTTT. Translating gives CASTDDRAQRYNSPLHF.

V is TRBV7-2 and J is TRBJ2-2; 9 bases line up with TRBD1. Germline V gene sequence: CDR1 SGHTA, CDR2 FQGNSA. V was pared by 6 bases and J by 1 base, with 6 bases of the junction left unmatched. This CDR3 comprises 16 residues. DNA for the CDR3: TGTGCCAGCAGTTTCTCGGACAGGGGGAACACCGGGGAGCTGTTTTTT. Encoded protein: CASSFSDRGNTGELFF. Full variable domain (rest looked up from reference TRBV7-2 and TRBJ2-2): GAGVSQSPSNKVTEKGKDVELRCDPISGHTALYWYRQSLGQGLEFLIYFQGNSAPDKSGLPSDRFSAERTGGSVSTLTIQRTQQEDSAVYLCASSFSDRGNTGELFFGEGSRLTVL.

This clonotype was recorded many times. The chain carries TRBV20-1 and TRBJ1-6; D perhaps matches TRBD1 (5 bases). Germline V gene sequence: CDR1 DFQATT, CDR2 SNEGSKA (reference sequence). Trimming stripped 4 bases from V and 5 bases from J, with 9 bases between. CDR3 length equals 13 residues. This chain's CDR3 is CSATGTDNSPLHF. The CDR3 DNA reads as TGCAGTGCTACCGGGACGGATAATTCACCCCTCCACTTT.

This clonotype was observed at least ten times. V is TRBV10-3 and J is TRBJ1-6; TRBD1 might be the D (5 bases). The CDR3 length is 15 residues. Germline V CDR1 and CDR2: ENHRY, SYGVKD. Deletions cut 4 bases from V and 7 bases from J, with 14 bases between. Written as DNA, the CDR3 is TGTGCCATCAGTGTAGAGGGGCATTACAATTCACCCCTCCACTTT. Its translation: CAISVEGHYNSPLHF.

The chain links TRBV10-2 to TRBJ2-2; maybe TRBD2 (6 bases). Germline V lookup: CDR1 WSHSY, CDR2 SAAADI. Trimming removed 3 bases from V and 0 bases from J, with 14 bases in between. This CDR3 is built from 17 residues. CDR3 DNA: TGCGCCAGCAGTGATCGCGCGGGGCCCCCGAACACCGGGGAGCTGTTTTTT. Amino acid sequence: CASSDRAGPPNTGELFF.

The V call is TRBV5-6, the J call TRBJ1-5; D gene ambiguous. From germline, CDR1 is SGHDT and CDR2 YYEEEE. The germline V and J ends were trimmed by 5 bases and 7 bases, with 19 bases remaining between them. The CDR3 is 15 amino acids. CDR3 coding DNA: TGTGCCAGCAGGCCCCCGGGCCCCTCGCACCAGCCCCAGCATTTT. Translation gives CASRPPGPSHQPQHF.

There are a few counts of this clonotype. V and J are TRBV4-1 and TRBJ1-5, with D possibly TRBD1 on 5 matching bases. Germline V gene data show CDR1 as MGHRA and CDR2 as YSYEKL. Trimming took 0 bases from V and 3 from J, leaving 12 bases between them. The CDR3 loop spans 16 amino acids. In DNA, the CDR3 is TGCGCCAGCAGCCAAGAGGTTGGGGGGGTCAATCAGCCCCAGCATTTT. Its protein product is CASSQEVGGVNQPQHF.

This clonotype showed up just a few times. The J gene is TRBJ2-7, the V gene TRBV12-3 or TRBV12-4, with TRBD1 matching 11 bases. V dropped 5 bases and J dropped 4; count of bases not matched to a gene: 4. This CDR3 contains 14 residues. The CDR3 spells CASSPDRGHYEQYF. CDR3 coding DNA: TGTGCCAGCAGTCCGGACAGGGGGCATTACGAGCAGTACTTC.

This clonotype has at least ten counts. This rearrangement joins TRBV19 to TRBJ1-2; tentatively, D is TRBD1 (5 bases). The CDR3 contains 14 residues. The V end lost 10 bases, the J end lost 0 bases, and 15 bases lay between the germline ends. The germline CDR1 and CDR2 sequences are LNHDA and SQIVND (reference sequence). The CDR3 region is CATFFTGANYGYTF. The CDR3 DNA sequence: TGTGCCACCTTCTTTACGGGGGCTAACTATGGCTACACCTTC.

At least ten counts were recorded for this clonotype. This chain connects TRBV19 to TRBJ1-1; D remains unclear. Per germline, CDR1 LNHDA and CDR2 SQIVND (reference sequence). CDR3 size: 14 residues. Trimming pared 4 bases from V and 0 bases from J, leaving 9 bases between. As DNA, the CDR3 is TGTGCCAGTAGTACGGGAGGTGTGAACACTGAAGCTTTCTTT. This translates into CASSTGGVNTEAFF.

V and J are TRBV19 and TRBJ1-5; TRBD1 agrees at 9 bases. The germline V gene encodes CDR1 LNHDA and CDR2 SQIVND (reference sequence). Germline trimming cut 3 bases from V and 3 bases from J; bases unmatched to any gene: 6. The CDR3 covers 16 residues. CDR3 in amino acids: CASSMTGTGTNQPQHF. CDR3 in DNA: TGTGCCAGTAGTATGACCGGGACAGGGACCAATCAGCCCCAGCATTTT.

Many counts were recorded for this clonotype. The chain links TRBV19 to TRBJ1-5; 8 bases fit TRBD1. The CDR3 sequence is 13 residues long. Germline assignment: CDR1 LNHDA and CDR2 SQIVND (reference sequence). J lost 3 bases, V lost 8 bases, and 3 bases had no gene match. CDR3 in amino acids: CASGGQVNQPQHF. Written as DNA, the CDR3 is TGTGCCAGTGGGGGACAGGTCAATCAGCCCCAGCATTTT.

This clonotype was counted between two and nine times. The chain has TRBV4-1 and TRBJ2-7, with 7 bases matching TRBD1. The CDR3 length is 15 residues. CDR1 is MGHRA, CDR2 YSYEKL, per germline. V lost 4 bases to trimming and J lost 9 bases; unmatched junction nucleotides: 15. CDR3 DNA sequence: TGCGCCAGCAGCCCCCGGGACAGCTATTCTACGATGCAGTACTTC. Encoded protein: CASSPRDSYSTMQYF.

At least ten counts were recorded for this clonotype. V gene TRBV7-9 combines with J gene TRBJ2-6; D perhaps matches TRBD2 (6 bases). The CDR3 has 17 amino acids. Germline V CDR1 and CDR2: SEHNR, FQNEAQ (reference sequence). Deletions cut 2 bases from V and 0 bases from J, with 11 bases between. This CDR3 reads CASSLQAGFSGANVLTF. The CDR3 DNA reads TGTGCCAGCAGCTTACAGGCGGGATTCTCTGGGGCCAACGTCCTGACTTTC.

The rearrangement uses TRBV6-1 and TRBJ1-1, with 7 nucleotides matching TRBD1. The J segment lost 0 bases and the V segment lost 6 bases, leaving 10 bases of the junction unmatched. The CDR3 loop spans 16 amino acids. CDR1 is MNHNS and CDR2 is SASEGT in the germline V gene. The CDR3 sequence is CASRVGWTGLNTEAFF. The CDR3 DNA reads TGTGCCAGCAGAGTGGGGTGGACAGGATTGAACACTGAAGCTTTCTTT.